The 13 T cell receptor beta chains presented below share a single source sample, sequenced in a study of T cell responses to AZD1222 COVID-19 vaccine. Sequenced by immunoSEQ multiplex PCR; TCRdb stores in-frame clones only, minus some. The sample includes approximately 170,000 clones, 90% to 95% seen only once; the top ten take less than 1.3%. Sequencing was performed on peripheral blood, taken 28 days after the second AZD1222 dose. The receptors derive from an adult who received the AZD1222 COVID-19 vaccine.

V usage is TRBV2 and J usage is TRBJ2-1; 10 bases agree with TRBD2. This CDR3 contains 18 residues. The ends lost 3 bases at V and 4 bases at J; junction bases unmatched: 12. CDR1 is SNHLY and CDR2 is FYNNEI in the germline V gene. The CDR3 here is CASSDPSSGGSLYNEQFF. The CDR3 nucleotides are TGTGCCAGCAGTGATCCTTCTAGCGGGGGCTCCCTATACAATGAGCAGTTCTTC.

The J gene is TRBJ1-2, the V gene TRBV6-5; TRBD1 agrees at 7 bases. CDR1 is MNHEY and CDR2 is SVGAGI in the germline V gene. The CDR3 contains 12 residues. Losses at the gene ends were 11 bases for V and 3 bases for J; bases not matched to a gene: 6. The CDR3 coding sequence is TGTGCCGGGACAGACTACGACTATGGCTACACCTTC. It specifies CAGTDYDYGYTF.

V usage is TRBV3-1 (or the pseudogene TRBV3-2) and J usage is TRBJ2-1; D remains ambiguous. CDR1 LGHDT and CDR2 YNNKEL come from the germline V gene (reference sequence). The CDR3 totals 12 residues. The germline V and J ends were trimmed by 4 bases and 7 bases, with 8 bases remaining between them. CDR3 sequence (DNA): TGTGCCAGCAGCCCTAGGGTTAATGAGCAGTTCTTC. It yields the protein CASSPRVNEQFF.

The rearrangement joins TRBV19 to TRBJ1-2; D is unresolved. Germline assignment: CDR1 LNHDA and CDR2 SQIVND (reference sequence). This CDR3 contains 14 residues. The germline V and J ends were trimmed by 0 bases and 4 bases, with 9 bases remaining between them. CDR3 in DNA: TGTGCCAGTAGTATAGATCTGGGCTCCTATGGCTACACCTTC. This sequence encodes CASSIDLGSYGYTF.

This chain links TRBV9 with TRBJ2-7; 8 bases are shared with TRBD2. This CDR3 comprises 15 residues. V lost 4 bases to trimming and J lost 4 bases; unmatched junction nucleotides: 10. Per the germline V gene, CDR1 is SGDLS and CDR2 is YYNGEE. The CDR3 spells CASSSRAGGLYEQYF. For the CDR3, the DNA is TGTGCCAGCAGCTCGCGGGCGGGGGGCCTATACGAGCAGTACTTC. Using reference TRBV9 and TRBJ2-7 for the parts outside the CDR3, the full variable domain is DSGVTQTPKHLITATGQRVTLRCSPRSGDLSVYWYQQSLDQGLQFLIQYYNGEERAKGNILERFSAQQFPDLHSELNLSSLELGDSALYFCASSSRAGGLYEQYFGPGTRLTVT.

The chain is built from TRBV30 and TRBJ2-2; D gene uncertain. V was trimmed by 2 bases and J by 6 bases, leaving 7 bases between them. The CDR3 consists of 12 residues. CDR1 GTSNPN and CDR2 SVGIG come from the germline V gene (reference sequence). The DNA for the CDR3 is TGTGCCTGGAGTTTTGCGTCCGGGGAGCTGTTTTTT. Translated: CAWSFASGELFF. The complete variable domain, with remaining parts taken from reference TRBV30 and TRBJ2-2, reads SQTIHQWPATLVQPVGSPLSLECTVEGTSNPNLYWYRQAAGRGLQLLFYSVGIGQISSEVPQNLSASRPQDRQFILSSKKLLLSDSGFYLCAWSFASGELFFGEGSRLTVL.

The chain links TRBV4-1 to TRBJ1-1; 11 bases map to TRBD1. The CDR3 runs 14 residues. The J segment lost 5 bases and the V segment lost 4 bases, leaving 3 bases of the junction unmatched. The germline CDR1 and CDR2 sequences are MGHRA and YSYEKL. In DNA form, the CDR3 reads TGCGCCAGCAGCCGGGACAGGGGGGCTACTGAAGCTTTCTTT. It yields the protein CASSRDRGATEAFF.

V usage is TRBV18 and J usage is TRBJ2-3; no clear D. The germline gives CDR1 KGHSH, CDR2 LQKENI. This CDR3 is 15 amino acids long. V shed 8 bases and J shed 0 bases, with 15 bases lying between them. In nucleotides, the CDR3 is TGTGCCAGCGCCCCCCGTACAAAGAGCACAGATACGCAGTATTTT. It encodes CASAPRTKSTDTQYF. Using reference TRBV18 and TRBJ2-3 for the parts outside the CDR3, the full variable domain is NAGVMQNPRHLVRRRGQEARLRCSPMKGHSHVYWYRQLPEEGLKFMVYLQKENIIDESGMPKERFSAEFPKEGPSILRIQQVVRGDSAAYFCASAPRTKSTDTQYFGPGTRLTVL.

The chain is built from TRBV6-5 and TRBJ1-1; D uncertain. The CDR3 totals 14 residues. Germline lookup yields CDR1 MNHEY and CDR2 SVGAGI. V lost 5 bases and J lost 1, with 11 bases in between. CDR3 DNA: TGTGCCAGCAGTCCCGACATCTGGAACACTGAAGCTTTCTTT. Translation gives CASSPDIWNTEAFF.

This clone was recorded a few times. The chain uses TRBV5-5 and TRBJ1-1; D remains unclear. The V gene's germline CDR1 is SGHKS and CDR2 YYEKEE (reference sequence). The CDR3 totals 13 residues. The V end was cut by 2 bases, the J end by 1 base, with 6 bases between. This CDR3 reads CASSFTRNTEAFF. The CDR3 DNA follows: TGTGCCAGCAGCTTTACACGGAACACTGAAGCTTTCTTT.

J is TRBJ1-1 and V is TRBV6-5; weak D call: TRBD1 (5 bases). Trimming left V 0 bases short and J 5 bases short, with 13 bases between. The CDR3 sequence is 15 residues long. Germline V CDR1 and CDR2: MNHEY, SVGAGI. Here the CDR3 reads CASSYSLGVETEAFF. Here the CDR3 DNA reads TGTGCCAGCAGTTACTCGCTGGGGGTAGAAACTGAAGCTTTCTTT.

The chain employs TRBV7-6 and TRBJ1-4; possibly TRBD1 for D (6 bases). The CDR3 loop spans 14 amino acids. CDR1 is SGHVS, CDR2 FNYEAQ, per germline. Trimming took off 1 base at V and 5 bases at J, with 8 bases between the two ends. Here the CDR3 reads CASSLGTVNEKLFF. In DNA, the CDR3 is TGTGCCAGCAGCTTAGGGACAGTGAATGAAAAACTGTTTTTT.

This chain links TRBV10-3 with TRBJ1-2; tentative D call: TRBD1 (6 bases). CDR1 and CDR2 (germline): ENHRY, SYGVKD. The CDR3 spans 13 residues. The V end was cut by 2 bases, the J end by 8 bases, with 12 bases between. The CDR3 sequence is CAISELQGGGYTF. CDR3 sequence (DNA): TGTGCCATCAGTGAGCTACAGGGCGGAGGCTACACCTTC.